This entry features one T cell receptor (beta chain) sequence. Its target is unknown. This may arise from a read error, as a much more abundant clone is one base away. For every donor, a draw yielded 8.5 to 10 milliliters of peripheral blood. This record comes from a study of blood T cells in healthy people across ages. Points from the study as a whole: Fewer expanded clones and more diversity marked long-lived versus aged donors.

It was with a sample-barcoded 5' primer and a J-beta primer mix that a second PCR of about 6 to 12 cycles was run. Each cDNA molecule received a tag from a template-switch adaptor that had 12 random nucleotides. Each CDR3 protein is one row after TCRdb ran MiXCR on the 5' RACE reads. The sample has more than 550,000 distinct CDR3 sequences, approximately 21% seen once; the top ten hold around a fifth. The receptor was derived from an older man in good health. Sequenced input: blood.

The CDR3 loop reads CARSLVGLARETQYF. CDR3 DNA sequence: TGTGCCAGAAGCTTAGTCGGACTAGCGAGAGAGACCCAGTACTTC. The chain couples TRBV7-4 to TRBJ2-7, with TRBD2 matching 9 bases. The J call is uncertain, as TRBJ2-5 better fits the DNA end. The V gene's germline CDR1 is SGHVT and CDR2 SQSDAQ. The CDR3 is 15 amino acids.